This TCR beta chain was captured by sequencing in a study of response to subunit inactivated influenza vaccine. In TCRdb, the RT-PCR reads were re-called with MiXCR into one record per CDR3 protein. This table holds approximately 530,000 distinct CDR3 sequences, 13% found once. This clonotype was observed a few times. No antigen is known for it. V lost 5 bases and J 6 bases, leaving 13 bases between the germline ends. The V gene's germline CDR1 is SGHTA and CDR2 FQGNSA. The CDR3 extends over 14 amino acids. Study-wide findings and caveats: A suggestion made by the authors is that each seasonal influenza vaccination recruits few new T cells.

The receptor's source is a man over 45 who received an inactivated influenza vaccine. Sequenced here: PBMCs from blood, sampled about 40 days after vaccination. The chain recombines TRBV7-2 with TRBJ2-2; tentatively, D is TRBD2 (5 bases). CDR3 region: CASSHNEGAGELFF. DNA for the CDR3: TGTGCCAGCAGCCACAATGAGGGCGCCGGGGAGCTGTTTTTT.